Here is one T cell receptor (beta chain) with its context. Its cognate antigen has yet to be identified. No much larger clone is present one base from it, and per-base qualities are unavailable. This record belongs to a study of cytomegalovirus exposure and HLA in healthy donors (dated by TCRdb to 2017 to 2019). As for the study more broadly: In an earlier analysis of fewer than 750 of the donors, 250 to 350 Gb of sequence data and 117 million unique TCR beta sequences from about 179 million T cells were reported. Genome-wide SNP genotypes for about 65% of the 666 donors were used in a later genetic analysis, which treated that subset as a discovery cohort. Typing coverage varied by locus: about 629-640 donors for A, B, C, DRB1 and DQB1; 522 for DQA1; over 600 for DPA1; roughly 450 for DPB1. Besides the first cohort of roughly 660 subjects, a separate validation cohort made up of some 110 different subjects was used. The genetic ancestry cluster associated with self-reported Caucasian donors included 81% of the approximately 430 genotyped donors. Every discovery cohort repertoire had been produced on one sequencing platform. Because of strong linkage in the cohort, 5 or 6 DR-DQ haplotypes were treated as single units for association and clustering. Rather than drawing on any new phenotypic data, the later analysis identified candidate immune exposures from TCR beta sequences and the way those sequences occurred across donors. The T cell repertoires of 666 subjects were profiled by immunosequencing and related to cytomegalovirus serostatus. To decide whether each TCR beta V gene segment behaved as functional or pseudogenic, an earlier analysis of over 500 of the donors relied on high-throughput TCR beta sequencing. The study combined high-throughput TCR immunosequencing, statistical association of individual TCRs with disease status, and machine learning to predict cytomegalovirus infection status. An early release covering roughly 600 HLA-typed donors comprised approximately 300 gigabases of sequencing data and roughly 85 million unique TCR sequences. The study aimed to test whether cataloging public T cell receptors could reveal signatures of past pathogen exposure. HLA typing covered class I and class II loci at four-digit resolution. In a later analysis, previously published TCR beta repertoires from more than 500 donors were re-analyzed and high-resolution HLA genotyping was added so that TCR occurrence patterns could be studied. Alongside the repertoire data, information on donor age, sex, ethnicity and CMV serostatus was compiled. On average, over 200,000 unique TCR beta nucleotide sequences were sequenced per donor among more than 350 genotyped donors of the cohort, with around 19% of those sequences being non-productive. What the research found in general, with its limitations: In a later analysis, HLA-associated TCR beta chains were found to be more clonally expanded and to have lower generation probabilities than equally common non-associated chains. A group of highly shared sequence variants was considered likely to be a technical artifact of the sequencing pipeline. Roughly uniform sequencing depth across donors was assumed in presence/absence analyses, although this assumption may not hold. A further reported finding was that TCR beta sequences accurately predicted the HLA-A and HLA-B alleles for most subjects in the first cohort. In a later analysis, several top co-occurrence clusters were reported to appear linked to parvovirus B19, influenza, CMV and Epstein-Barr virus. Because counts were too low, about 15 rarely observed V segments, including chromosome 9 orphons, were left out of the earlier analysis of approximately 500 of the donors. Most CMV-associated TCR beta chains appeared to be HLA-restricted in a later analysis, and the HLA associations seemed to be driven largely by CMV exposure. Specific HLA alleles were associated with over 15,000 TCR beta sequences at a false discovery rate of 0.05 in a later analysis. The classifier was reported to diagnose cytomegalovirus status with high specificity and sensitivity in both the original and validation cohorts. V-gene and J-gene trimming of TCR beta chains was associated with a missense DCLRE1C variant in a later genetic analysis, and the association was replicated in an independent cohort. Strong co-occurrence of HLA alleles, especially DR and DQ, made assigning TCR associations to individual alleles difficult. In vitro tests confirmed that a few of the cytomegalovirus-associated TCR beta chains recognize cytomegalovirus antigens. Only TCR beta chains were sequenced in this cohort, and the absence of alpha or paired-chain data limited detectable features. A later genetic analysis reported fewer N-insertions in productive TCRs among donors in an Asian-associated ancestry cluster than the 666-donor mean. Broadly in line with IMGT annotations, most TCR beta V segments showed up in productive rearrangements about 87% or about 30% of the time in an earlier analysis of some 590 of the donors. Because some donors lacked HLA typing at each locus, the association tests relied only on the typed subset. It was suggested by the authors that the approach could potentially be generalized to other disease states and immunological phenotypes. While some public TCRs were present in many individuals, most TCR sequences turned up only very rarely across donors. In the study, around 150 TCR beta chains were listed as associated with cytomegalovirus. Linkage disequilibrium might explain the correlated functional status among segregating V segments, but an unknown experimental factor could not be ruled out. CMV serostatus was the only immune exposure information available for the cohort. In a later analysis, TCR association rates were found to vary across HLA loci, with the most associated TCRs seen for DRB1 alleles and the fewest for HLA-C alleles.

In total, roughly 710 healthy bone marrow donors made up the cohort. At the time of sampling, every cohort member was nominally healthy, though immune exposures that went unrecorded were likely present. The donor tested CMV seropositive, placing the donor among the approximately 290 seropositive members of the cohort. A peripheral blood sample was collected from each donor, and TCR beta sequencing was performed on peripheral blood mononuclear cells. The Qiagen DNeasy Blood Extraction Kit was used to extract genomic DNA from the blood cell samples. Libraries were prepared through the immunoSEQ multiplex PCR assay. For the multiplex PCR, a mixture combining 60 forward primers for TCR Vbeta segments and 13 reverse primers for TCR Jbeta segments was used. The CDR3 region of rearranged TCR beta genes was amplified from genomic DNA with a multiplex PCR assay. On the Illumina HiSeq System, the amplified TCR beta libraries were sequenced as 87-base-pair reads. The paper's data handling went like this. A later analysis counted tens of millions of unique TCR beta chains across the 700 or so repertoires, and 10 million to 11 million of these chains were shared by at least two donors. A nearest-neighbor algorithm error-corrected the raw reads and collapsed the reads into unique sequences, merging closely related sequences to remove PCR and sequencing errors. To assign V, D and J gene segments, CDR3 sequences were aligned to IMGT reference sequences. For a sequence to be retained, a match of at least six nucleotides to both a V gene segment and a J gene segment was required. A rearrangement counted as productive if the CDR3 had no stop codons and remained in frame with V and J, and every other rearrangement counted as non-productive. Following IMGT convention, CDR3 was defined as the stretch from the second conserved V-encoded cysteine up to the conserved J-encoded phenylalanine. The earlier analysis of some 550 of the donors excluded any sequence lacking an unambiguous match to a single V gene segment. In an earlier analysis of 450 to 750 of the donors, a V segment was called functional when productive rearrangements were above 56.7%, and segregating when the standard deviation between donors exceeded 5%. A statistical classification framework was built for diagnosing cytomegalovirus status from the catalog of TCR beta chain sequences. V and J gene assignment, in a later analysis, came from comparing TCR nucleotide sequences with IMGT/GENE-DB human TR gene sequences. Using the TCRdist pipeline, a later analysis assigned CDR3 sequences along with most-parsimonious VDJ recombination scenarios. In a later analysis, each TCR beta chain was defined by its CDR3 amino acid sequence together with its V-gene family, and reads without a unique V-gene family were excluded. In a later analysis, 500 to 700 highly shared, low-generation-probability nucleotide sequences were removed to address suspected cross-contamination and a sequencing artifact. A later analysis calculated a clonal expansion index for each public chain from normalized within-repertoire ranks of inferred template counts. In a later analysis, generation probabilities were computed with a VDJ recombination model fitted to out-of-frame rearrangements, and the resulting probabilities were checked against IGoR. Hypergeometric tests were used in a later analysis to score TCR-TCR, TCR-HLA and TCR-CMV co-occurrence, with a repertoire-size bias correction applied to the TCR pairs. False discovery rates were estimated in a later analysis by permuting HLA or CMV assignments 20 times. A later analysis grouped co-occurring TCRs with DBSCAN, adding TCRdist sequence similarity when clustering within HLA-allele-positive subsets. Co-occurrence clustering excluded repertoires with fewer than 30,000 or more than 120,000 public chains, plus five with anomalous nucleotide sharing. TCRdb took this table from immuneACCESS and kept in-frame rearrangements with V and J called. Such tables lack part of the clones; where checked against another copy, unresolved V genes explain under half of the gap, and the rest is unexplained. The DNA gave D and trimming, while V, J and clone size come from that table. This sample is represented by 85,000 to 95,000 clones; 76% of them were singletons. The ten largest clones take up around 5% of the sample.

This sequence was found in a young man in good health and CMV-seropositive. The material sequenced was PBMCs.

The sequenced DNA is TGTGCCAGCAGTTACGAACTGTACGGCACCATATATTTT. The translation is CASSYELYGTIYF. This receptor chain uses TRBV6-5 and TRBJ1-3; no D segment can be confidently identified. The V and J ends are trimmed by 2 bases and 9 bases, leaving 11 bases between them. As encoded in the germline V gene, CDR1 is MNHEY while CDR2 is SVGAGI. The CDR3 starts with the cysteine, ends with the phenylalanine, and has 13 residues. The sequence is cut down to CDR3 DNA, 39 bases in frame from base 1.